The 15 T cell receptor beta chains below all came from one sample that was sequenced in a study of T cells in Graves' hyperthyroidism and ophthalmopathy. Researchers took RNA transcripts and amplified the TCR beta CDR3 regions from them. Primed by the HTBI set, a first-round RT-PCR was run on the TCR CDR3. TCRdb independently ran MiXCR on the multiplex PCR reads; one entry per CDR3 protein. Of 75,000 to 100,000 distinct CDR3 sequences in the sample, roughly half were seen once. Sequenced sample: blood. These receptors all come from a woman between 35 and 50 years old with Graves' hyperthyroidism.

This clonotype was seen many times. The chain has TRBV7-3 and TRBJ2-7, with TRBD2 matching over 10 bases. The CDR3 loop spans 13 amino acids. From germline, CDR1 is SGHTA and CDR2 FQGTGA. Written as DNA, the CDR3 is TGTGCCAGCAGCTTGGGGCTAGCGGGAGTCCGCCTAGTC. It translates to CASSLGLAGVRLV.

This clonotype showed up many times. This chain connects TRBV9 to TRBJ1-6; weak D call: TRBD1 (5 bases). Germline V gene data show CDR1 as SGDLS and CDR2 as YYNGEE. The length of the CDR3 is 16 residues. V was trimmed by 4 bases and J by 5 bases, leaving 16 bases between them. CDR3 region: CASSNWAGTNNSPLHF. For the CDR3, the DNA is TGTGCCAGCAGCAACTGGGCGGGGACGAATAATTCACCCCTCCACTTT.

Only a few counts were recorded for this clonotype. This chain joins TRBV7-9 and TRBJ2-6; 8 bases map to TRBD1. The ends lost 5 bases at V and 0 bases at J; junction bases unmatched: 3. This CDR3 has 16 amino acids. Germline CDR1 is SEHNR and CDR2 is FQNEAQ (reference sequence). The CDR3 loop is CASSGQGLSGANVLTF. The CDR3 coding sequence is TGTGCCAGCAGCGGACAGGGCCTCTCTGGGGCCAACGTCCTGACTTTC.

The gene calls are TRBV9 and TRBJ2-7; 10 nucleotides match TRBD1. The germline V gene encodes CDR1 SGDLS and CDR2 YYNGEE. The CDR3 is 15 residues long. V lost 0 bases to trimming and J lost 5 bases; unmatched junction nucleotides: 5. The CDR3 nucleotides read TGTGCCAGCAGCGTAGCCGGGACAGGGGCCGACGAGCAGTACTTC. This codes for CASSVAGTGADEQYF.

This clonotype was recorded many times. This chain links TRBV29-1 with TRBJ1-1; D is perhaps TRBD1 (6 bases). Germline-derived CDR1 and CDR2 are SQVTM and ANQGSEA. The CDR3 is 14 residues long. Trimming shortened V by 1 base and J by 5 bases, and 14 bases separated the two germline ends. The CDR3 loop reads CSVEVRGRGTEAFF. Here the CDR3 DNA reads TGCAGCGTTGAAGTACGGGGGCGGGGGACTGAAGCTTTCTTT.

CDR3 protein: CASSPGTGGSRYGYTF. In DNA form, the CDR3 reads TGTGCCAGCTCACCTGGGACAGGAGGTAGCCGCTATGGCTACACCTTC. This chain connects TRBV9 to TRBJ1-2; 8 bases agree with TRBD1. Germline V gives CDR1 SGDLS, CDR2 YYNGEE. With V trimmed by 7 bases and J by 4 bases, 15 bases remained unmatched. The CDR3 runs 16 residues.

This clonotype showed up many times. The chain employs TRBV5-1 and TRBJ1-5; 9 nucleotides agree with TRBD1. V dropped 4 bases and J dropped 6; count of bases not matched to a gene: 8. In germline, CDR1 is SGHRS, CDR2 YFSETQ. The CDR3 length is 15 residues. CDR3 bases: TGCGCCAGCAGCCCCGGACAGGGGCCGGCTCAGCCCCAGCATTTT. Encoded protein: CASSPGQGPAQPQHF.

The sample holds many counts of this clonotype. The chain is built from TRBV27 and TRBJ2-7, with D perhaps matching TRBD2 (5 bases). This CDR3 comprises 14 residues. Per the germline V gene, CDR1 is MNHEY and CDR2 is SMNVEV (reference sequence). V lost 2 bases to trimming and J lost 7 bases, with 15 bases between them. CDR3 bases: TGTGCCAGCAGTTTAGACGGCGGGTCGGGTGAGCAGTACTTC. It translates to CASSLDGGSGEQYF.

This clonotype showed up just once. Here the CDR3 omits its conserved ending phenylalanine or tryptophan, so a read error is the likely source. The chain is built from TRBV29-1 and TRBJ1-5; the match to TRBD1 covers 10 bases. The junction had 4 bases not matched to a gene; V was cut back by 7 bases and J by 7 bases. This CDR3 has 12 residues. The V gene's germline CDR1 is SQVTM and CDR2 ANQGSEA. CDR3 sequence: CSGGQGRQPQHS. The CDR3, as DNA: TGCAGCGGGGGACAGGGGAGGCAGCCCCAGCATTCT.

V gene TRBV9 combines with J gene TRBJ1-2, with a weak D call TRBD1 (5 bases). This CDR3 comprises 14 residues. Germline loops: CDR1 SGDLS, CDR2 YYNGEE. V lost 4 bases, J lost 1 base, and 11 bases lay in between. CDR3 bases: TGTGCCAGCAGCTCGCTTCAGGGTAACTATGGCTACACCTTC. Encoded protein: CASSSLQGNYGYTF.

This clonotype was detected only once. The rearrangement uses TRBV28 and TRBJ1-2; 7 bases match TRBD1. Germline CDR1 is MDHEN and CDR2 is SYDVKM. This CDR3 contains 14 residues. J lost 5 bases, V lost 6 bases, and 9 bases had no gene match. This CDR3 reads CASSRTGSFYGYTF. The CDR3 DNA sequence: TGTGCCAGCAGCCGGACAGGTTCATTTTATGGCTACACCTTC.

The chain couples TRBV10-3 to TRBJ1-6, with D tentatively TRBD1 (5 bases). CDR1 and CDR2 from the germline V gene are ENHRY and SYGVKD. CDR3 length equals 16 residues. Trimming removed 6 bases from V and 5 bases from J, with 17 bases in between. The CDR3 DNA sequence: TGTGCCATCAGCAATGGGGCACACGGGAATAATTCACCCCTCCACTTT. Protein sequence: CAISNGAHGNNSPLHF.

This sequence joins TRBV7-9 and TRBJ1-5; D is perhaps TRBD1 (5 bases). Germline lookup yields CDR1 SEHNR and CDR2 FQNEAQ (reference sequence). The V gene lost 1 base and the J gene lost 5 bases, with 12 bases spanning the gap. This CDR3 is 15 amino acids long. CDR3 protein: CASSLGSLGDQPQHF. For the CDR3, the DNA is TGTGCCAGCAGCTTAGGCTCGTTAGGGGATCAGCCCCAGCATTTT.

This clonotype is medium-sized (0.01 to 0.1%). This chain links TRBV2 with TRBJ1-5, with unresolved D. Trimming left V 5 bases short and J 3 bases short, with 11 bases between. This CDR3 spans 14 amino acids. Germline loops: CDR1 SNHLY, CDR2 FYNNEI. CDR3 coding DNA: TGTGCCAGCAGTAGGTCTCAGAACAATCAGCCCCAGCATTTT. Protein product: CASSRSQNNQPQHF. Full variable domain (rest looked up from reference TRBV2 and TRBJ1-5): EPEVTQTPSHQVTQMGQEVILRCVPISNHLYFYWYRQILGQKVEFLVSFYNNEISEKSEIFDDQFSVERPDGSNFTLKIRSTKLEDSAMYFCASSRSQNNQPQHFGDGTRLSIL.

This clonotype was found many times. DNA for the CDR3: TGTGCCAGCAGCTTGGTACAGGGGGACACTGAAGCTTTCTTT. This encodes CASSLVQGDTEAFF. This chain joins TRBV5-6 and TRBJ1-1; TRBD1 aligns across 8 bases. CDR3 length equals 14 residues. Per the germline V gene, CDR1 is SGHDT and CDR2 is YYEEEE. The J segment lost 3 bases and the V segment lost 0 bases, leaving 1 base of the junction unmatched.